Shown below are 26 T cell receptor beta chains from a single sample sequenced in a study of Graves' ophthalmopathy and Graves' hyperthyroidism. RNA transcripts served as template for amplifying TCR beta CDR3 sequences. Investigators did first-round RT-PCR with HTBI primers, then second-round multiplex PCR. TCRdb redid the calling of the multiplex PCR reads with MiXCR, one entry per CDR3 protein. Among just over 600,000 distinct CDR3 sequences listed, about 20% were seen once. Source material: peripheral blood. The origin of the receptors is a woman under 30 with stable Graves' hyperthyroidism. Some clones in this sample may be carry-over from other donors' samples.

In this sample, this clonotype turned up many times. Here the CDR3 DNA reads TGTGCCAGCAGCAATTCCGGGACAGGGAATGCCGGTTTCGGGCAGTACTTC. It is translated as CASSNSGTGNAGFGQYF. V gene TRBV7-8 combines with J gene TRBJ2-7; 9 bases are a match to TRBD1. Germline assignment: CDR1 SGHVS and CDR2 FQNEAQ. CDR3 size: 17 residues. Losses at the gene ends were 5 bases for V and 9 bases for J; bases not matched to a gene: 20.

V usage is TRBV20-1 and J usage is TRBJ1-2; D call uncertain. CDR3 size: 12 residues. Germline assignment: CDR1 DFQATT and CDR2 SNEGSKA (reference sequence). CDR3: CRDGPDRYGYTF. The CDR3 region has the DNA TGCAGGGACGGGCCAGACCGCTATGGCTACACCTTC.

This clonotype has ten or more counts. The rearrangement links TRBV7-2 to TRBJ1-2; 10 bases line up with TRBD1. Germline CDR1 SGHTA, CDR2 FQGNSA. Unmatched junction bases numbered 14, after V lost 5 bases and J lost 8 bases. The length of the CDR3 is 16 residues. The DNA for the CDR3 is TGTGCCAGCAGCAGCGGACAGGGGGAGACGTCCGGCGGCTACACCTTC. Its protein product is CASSSGQGETSGGYTF.

This clonotype showed up many times. A much larger clone sits a single nucleotide away, making a read error possible. This sequence joins TRBV30 and TRBJ1-1; no firm D call. Trimming removed 0 bases from V and 1 base from J, with 6 bases in between. Germline V gene lookup returns CDR1 GTSNPN and CDR2 SVGIG (reference sequence). The CDR3 loop spans 13 amino acids. CDR3 DNA sequence: TGTGCCTGGAGTGTAAAGGGGAACACTGAAGCTTTCTTT. This codes for CAWSVKGNTEAFF.

As concerns this clonotype: One base away lies a much larger clone, so this may be a sequencing read error. CDR3 protein: CSVELGLERFEQYF. As DNA, the CDR3 is TGCAGCGTTGAATTGGGACTAGAGCGGTTCGAGCAGTACTTC. This chain uses TRBV29-1 with TRBJ2-7, with 8 nucleotides matching TRBD2. Looked up from germline, CDR1 is SQVTM and CDR2 is ANQGSEA. J was trimmed by 6 bases and V by 2 bases; bases with no gene match: 9. The CDR3 sequence is 14 residues long.

This chain links TRBV6-1 with TRBJ1-2, with TRBD1 as a possible D gene (5 bases). This CDR3 is 16 amino acids long. Trimming took 6 bases from V and 3 from J, leaving 20 bases between them. CDR1 is MNHNS, CDR2 SASEGT, per germline. For the CDR3, the DNA is TGTGCCAGCAGATTTTTGGGGGGGACCCTTTACTATGGCTACACCTTC. This codes for CASRFLGGTLYYGYTF.

This chain joins TRBV6-1 and TRBJ1-3; D unclear. The CDR3 spans 13 residues. V shed 7 bases and J shed 1 base, with 8 bases lying between them. Germline-derived CDR1 and CDR2 are MNHNS and SASEGT. The DNA of the CDR3 is TGTGCCAGCAAAGAGGCATCTGGAAACACCATATATTTT. Residues: CASKEASGNTIYF.

This clonotype occurred many times. CDR3 sequence: CASSSQGRSYEQYF. The CDR3 coding sequence is TGTGCCAGCAGCTCCCAGGGTCGCTCCTACGAGCAGTACTTC. The chain recombines TRBV6-1 with TRBJ2-7; D may be TRBD1 (5 bases). With 6 bases removed from V and 0 bases from J, the gap between germline ends came to 12 bases. The CDR3 runs to 14 residues. Germline values: CDR1 MNHNS, CDR2 SASEGT.

This clonotype was detected ten times or more. The rearrangement uses TRBV6-2 or TRBV6-3 and TRBJ2-5; 11 bases agree with TRBD1. J lost 6 bases, V lost 3 bases, and 6 bases had no gene match. CDR3 size: 15 residues. Germline V CDR1 and CDR2: MNHEY, SVGEGT. CDR3 loop: CASSYTDRGRKTQYF. In nucleotides, the CDR3 is TGTGCCAGCAGTTATACGGACAGGGGGCGAAAGACCCAGTACTTC.

The chain has TRBV13 and TRBJ2-7, with TRBD1 identical over 9 bases. The V gene end was trimmed by 0 bases and the J gene end by 6 bases; junction bases not matched to a gene: 3. The germline gives CDR1 PRHDT, CDR2 FYEKMQ (reference sequence). CDR3 length: 14 amino acids. CDR3 in DNA: TGTGCCAGCAGCTTAGGTCGGACAGGGGTCGAGCAGTACTTC. This translates into CASSLGRTGVEQYF.

This clonotype was picked up a small number of times. The gene calls are TRBV28 and TRBJ1-5; 8 bases are shared with TRBD1. In germline, CDR1 is MDHEN, CDR2 SYDVKM. The length of the CDR3 is 15 residues. The V gene end was trimmed by 5 bases and the J gene end by 2 bases; junction bases not matched to a gene: 5. The CDR3 loop reads CASSPDRVGNQPQHF. The CDR3 coding sequence is TGTGCCAGCAGTCCGGACAGGGTCGGCAATCAGCCCCAGCATTTT.

This clonotype was seen at least ten times. The CDR3 here is CASSLKRGADTGELFF. CDR3 coding DNA: TGCGCCAGCAGCTTGAAGCGGGGGGCGGACACCGGGGAGCTGTTTTTT. The chain uses TRBV5-1 and TRBJ2-2, with 9 bases that match TRBD2. V dropped 1 base and J dropped 3; count of bases not matched to a gene: 4. Germline V gene sequence: CDR1 SGHRS, CDR2 YFSETQ. This CDR3 has 16 amino acids.

The V and J genes are TRBV7-9 and TRBJ2-7, with a possible D match to TRBD2 (5 bases). Germline loops: CDR1 SEHNR, CDR2 FQNEAQ (reference sequence). The CDR3 loop spans 12 amino acids. V lost 4 bases and J lost 7, with 11 bases in between. Here the CDR3 DNA reads TGTGCCAGCAGCTCGGGCTGGGAGGAGCAGTACTTC. Protein sequence: CASSSGWEEQYF.

The rearrangement joins TRBV5-1 to TRBJ1-6; TRBD1 matches 8 bases. The germline CDR1 and CDR2 sequences are SGHRS and YFSETQ. The junction had 5 bases not matched to a gene; V was cut back by 0 bases and J by 9 bases. The CDR3 covers 15 residues. The DNA for the CDR3 is TGCGCCAGCAGCTTGGGACAGGGGAACTTTTCACCCCTCCACTTT. Its protein is CASSLGQGNFSPLHF.

This clonotype has ten or more counts. The rearrangement uses TRBV6-5 and TRBJ1-2, with 9 positions matching TRBD1. The junction had 5 bases not matched to a gene; V was cut back by 0 bases and J by 6 bases. Germline CDR1 reads MNHEY; CDR2 reads SVGAGI. There are 15 residues in the CDR3. CDR3 DNA sequence: TGTGCCAGCAGTTACTCAAGGACAGGGGCAAATGGCTACACCTTC. Amino acid sequence: CASSYSRTGANGYTF.

This clonotype was observed many times. This chain connects TRBV7-3 to TRBJ2-5; TRBD1 aligns across 8 bases. In germline, CDR1 is SGHTA, CDR2 FQGTGA. The ends lost 1 base at V and 7 bases at J; junction bases unmatched: 8. The CDR3 consists of 15 residues. The CDR3, as DNA: TGTGCCAGCAGCTTAATCTCCGGACAGGGAGGGACCCAGTACTTC. Translation gives CASSLISGQGGTQYF.

This clonotype was detected many times. The chain has TRBV15 and TRBJ1-6; D gene unclear. The CDR3 is 15 amino acids. Germline V gives CDR1 LNHNV, CDR2 YYDKDF (reference sequence). Trimming shortened V by 1 base and J by 1 base, and 5 bases separated the two germline ends. The chain's CDR3 is CATSRGDSYNSPLHF. CDR3 DNA: TGTGCCACCAGCAGAGGGGATTCCTATAATTCACCCCTCCACTTT.

This clonotype showed up many times. The genes are TRBV19 and TRBJ2-2; D may be TRBD2 (6 bases). V was cut by 5 bases and J by 3 bases, with 16 bases left in between. The CDR3 spans 16 residues. Germline-derived CDR1 and CDR2 are LNHDA and SQIVND (reference sequence). The CDR3 region is CASSSQARRDTGELFF. CDR3 sequence (DNA): TGTGCCAGTAGTTCTCAGGCCAGGAGGGACACCGGGGAGCTGTTTTTT.

This clonotype has ten or more counts. The DNA for the CDR3 is TGTGCCAGCAGCTTGACAGGGGGCCCCACCACCATATATTTT. Its protein is CASSLTGGPTTIYF. The genes are TRBV28 and TRBJ1-3, with 10 bases that match TRBD1. J was trimmed by 9 bases and V by 6 bases; bases with no gene match: 8. CDR3 size: 14 residues. Germline-derived CDR1 and CDR2 are MDHEN and SYDVKM.

J is TRBJ2-4 and V is TRBV11-2; D not resolved. The CDR3 length is 16 residues. Germline lookup yields CDR1 SGHAT and CDR2 FQNNGV. The V gene lost 6 bases and the J gene lost 0 bases, with 15 bases spanning the gap. CDR3 DNA sequence: TGTGCCAGCAGTCCCAGTCCCGGTACAGCCAAAAACATTCAGTACTTC. The encoded protein is CASSPSPGTAKNIQYF.

This chain links TRBV30 with TRBJ1-5, with 10 bases matching TRBD1. The CDR3 length is 14 residues. Germline V gene data show CDR1 as GTSNPN and CDR2 as SVGIG (reference sequence). V lost 0 bases and J lost 7; bases outside the gene matches: 3. The CDR3 DNA follows: TGTGCCTGGAGTGTACTGGGACAGGGGCAGCCCCAGCATTTT. Its protein is CAWSVLGQGQPQHF.

In regard to this clonotype: A read error may be the cause here, since a much bigger clone is one base away. This chain uses TRBV20-1 with TRBJ1-2; 11 nucleotides align to TRBD1. Germline CDR1 DFQATT, CDR2 SNEGSKA (reference sequence). The CDR3 is made up of 15 amino acids. CDR3 DNA: TGCAGTGCTAGGGTCTCGGGGACAGGGGGATATGGCTGCACCTTC. Translated: CSARVSGTGGYGCTF.

The J gene is TRBJ2-7, the V gene TRBV4-2; 9 bases fit TRBD1. Germline V lookup: CDR1 LGHNA, CDR2 YNFKEQ. V lost 8 bases to trimming and J lost 0 bases; unmatched junction nucleotides: 20. The CDR3 is made up of 19 amino acids. The CDR3 loop is CASYPGFLSGQGSSYEQYF. DNA of the CDR3: TGTGCCAGCTATCCAGGGTTCCTAAGCGGACAGGGGAGCTCCTACGAGCAGTACTTC.

This clonotype came up many times. This chain connects TRBV15 to TRBJ2-5; no definite D call. This CDR3 has 15 residues. The V gene lost 0 bases and the J gene lost 0 bases, with 8 bases spanning the gap. The germline V gene has CDR1 LNHNV and CDR2 YYDKDF (reference sequence). The CDR3 coding sequence is TGTGCCACCAGCAGAGATCGCCCTAACCAAGAGACCCAGTACTTC. Protein sequence: CATSRDRPNQETQYF.

This clonotype was recorded many times. The chain combines TRBV20-1 with TRBJ2-7; D gene uncertain. Trimming cost V 1 base and J 2 bases, with 12 bases left between them. The germline V gene encodes CDR1 DFQATT and CDR2 SNEGSKA (reference sequence). The CDR3 is 14 amino acids. The chain's CDR3 is CSARASGTTYEQYF. DNA for the CDR3: TGCAGTGCTAGAGCCTCCGGCACCACCTACGAGCAGTACTTC.

This clonotype was recorded at least ten times. The chain joins TRBV7-3 to TRBJ2-7; 9 bases line up with TRBD1. The CDR3 consists of 15 residues. The junction had 6 bases not matched to a gene; V was cut back by 2 bases and J by 4 bases. From germline, CDR1 is SGHTA and CDR2 FQGTGA. The CDR3 DNA reads as TGTGCCAGCAGCTTACGGACAGGGGTAGGGTACGAGCAGTACTTC. This codes for CASSLRTGVGYEQYF.